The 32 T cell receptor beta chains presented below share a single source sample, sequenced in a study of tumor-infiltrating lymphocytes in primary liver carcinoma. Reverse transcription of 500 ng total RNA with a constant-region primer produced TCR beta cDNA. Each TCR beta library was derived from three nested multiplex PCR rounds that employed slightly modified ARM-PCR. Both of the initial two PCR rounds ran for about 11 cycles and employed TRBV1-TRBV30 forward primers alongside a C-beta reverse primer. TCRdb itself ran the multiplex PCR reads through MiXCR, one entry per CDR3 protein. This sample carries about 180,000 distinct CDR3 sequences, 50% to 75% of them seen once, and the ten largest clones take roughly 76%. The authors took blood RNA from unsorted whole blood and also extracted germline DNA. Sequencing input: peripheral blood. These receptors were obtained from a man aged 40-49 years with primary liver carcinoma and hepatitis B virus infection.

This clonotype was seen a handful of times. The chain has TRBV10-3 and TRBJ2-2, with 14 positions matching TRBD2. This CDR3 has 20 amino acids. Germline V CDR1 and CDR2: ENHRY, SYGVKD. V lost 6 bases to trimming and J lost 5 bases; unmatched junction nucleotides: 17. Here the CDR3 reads CAIRGTGPGLAGERTGELFF. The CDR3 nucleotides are TGTGCCATCAGGGGGACAGGACCGGGACTAGCGGGAGAAAGGACCGGGGAGCTGTTTTTT.

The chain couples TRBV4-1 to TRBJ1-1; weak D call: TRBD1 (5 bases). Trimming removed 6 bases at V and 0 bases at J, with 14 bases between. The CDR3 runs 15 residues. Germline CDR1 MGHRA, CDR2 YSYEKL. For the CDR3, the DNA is TGCGCCAGCAGGCCAGGGAATTACATGAACACTGAAGCTTTCTTT. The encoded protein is CASRPGNYMNTEAFF.

The CDR3 bases are TGTGCCAGCAGCCAGCAGAGAACCGACGACATTTACAATGAGCAGTTCTTC. Its translation is CASSQQRTDDIYNEQFF. This chain connects TRBV4-2 to TRBJ2-1; D remains ambiguous. The germline V and J ends were trimmed by 3 bases and 4 bases, with 19 bases remaining between them. CDR1 is LGHNA, CDR2 YNFKEQ, per germline. The CDR3 consists of 17 residues.

This CDR3 is CASSQSTGTYNEQFF. As DNA, the CDR3 is TGTGCCAGCAGTCAATCGACAGGGACCTACAATGAGCAGTTCTTC. This chain joins TRBV12-3 or TRBV12-4 and TRBJ2-1; 7 bases line up with TRBD1. The trim removed 5 bases at V and 2 bases at J, leaving 6 bases unmatched. The CDR3 spans 15 residues.

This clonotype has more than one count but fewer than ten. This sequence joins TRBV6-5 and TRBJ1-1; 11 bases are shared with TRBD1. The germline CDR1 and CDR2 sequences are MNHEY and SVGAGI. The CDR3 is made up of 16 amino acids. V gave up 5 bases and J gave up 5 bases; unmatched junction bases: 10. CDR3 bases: TGTGCCAGCAGTAGGGCACCGGGACAGGGGGGGACTGAAGCTTTCTTT. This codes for CASSRAPGQGGTEAFF.

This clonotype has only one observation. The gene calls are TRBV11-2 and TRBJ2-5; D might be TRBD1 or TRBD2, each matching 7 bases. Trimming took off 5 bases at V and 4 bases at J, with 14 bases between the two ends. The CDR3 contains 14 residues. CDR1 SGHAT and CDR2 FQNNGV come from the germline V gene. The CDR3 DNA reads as TGTGCCAGCAGCCAAGCAGGGGGGGTAGAGACCCAGTACTTC. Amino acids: CASSQAGGVETQYF.

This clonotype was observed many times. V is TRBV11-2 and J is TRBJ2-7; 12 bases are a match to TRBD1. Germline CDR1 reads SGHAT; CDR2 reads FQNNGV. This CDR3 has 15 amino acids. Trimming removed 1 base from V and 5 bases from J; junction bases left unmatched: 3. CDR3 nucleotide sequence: TGTGCCAGCAGCTTAGCCGGGACAGGGGGCGACGAGCAGTACTTC. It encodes CASSLAGTGGDEQYF.

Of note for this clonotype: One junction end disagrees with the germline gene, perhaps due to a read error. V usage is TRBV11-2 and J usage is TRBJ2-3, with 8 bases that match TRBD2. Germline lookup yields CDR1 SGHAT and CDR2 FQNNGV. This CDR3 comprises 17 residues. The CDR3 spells CSSSLTGGLISTYTQYF. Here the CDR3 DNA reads TGTTCCAGCAGCTTAACGGGAGGGCTTATAAGCACATATACGCAGTATTTT.

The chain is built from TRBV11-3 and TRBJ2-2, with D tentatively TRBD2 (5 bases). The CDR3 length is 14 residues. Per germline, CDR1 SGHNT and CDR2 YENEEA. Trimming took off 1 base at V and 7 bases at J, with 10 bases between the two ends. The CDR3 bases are TGTGCCAGCAGCTTAGGTGCTAGCATCGGGGAGCTGTTTTTT. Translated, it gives CASSLGASIGELFF.

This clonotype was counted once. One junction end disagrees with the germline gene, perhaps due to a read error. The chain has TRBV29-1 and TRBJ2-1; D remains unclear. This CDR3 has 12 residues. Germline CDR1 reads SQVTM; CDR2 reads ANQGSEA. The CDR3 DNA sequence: TGCAGGGTTGGTACTGGATACAATGAGCAGTTCTTC. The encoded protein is CRVGTGYNEQFF.

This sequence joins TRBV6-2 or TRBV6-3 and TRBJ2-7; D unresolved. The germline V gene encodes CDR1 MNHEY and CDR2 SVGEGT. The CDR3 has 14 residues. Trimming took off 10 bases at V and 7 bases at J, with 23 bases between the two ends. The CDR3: CAIRPIAEDEEQYF. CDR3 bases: TGTGCCATCAGACCAATTGCCGAGGACGAGGAGCAGTACTTC.

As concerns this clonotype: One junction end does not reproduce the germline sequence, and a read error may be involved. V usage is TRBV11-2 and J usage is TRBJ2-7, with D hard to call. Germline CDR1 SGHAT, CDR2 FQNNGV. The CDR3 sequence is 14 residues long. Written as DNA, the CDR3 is TGTGCTAGCAGCTTAACCAACACTGCCTACGAGCAGTACTTC. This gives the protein CASSLTNTAYEQYF.

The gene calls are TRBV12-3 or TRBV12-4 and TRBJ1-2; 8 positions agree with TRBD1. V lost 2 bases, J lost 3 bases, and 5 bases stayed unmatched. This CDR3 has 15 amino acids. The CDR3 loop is CASSLTQGVDYGYTF. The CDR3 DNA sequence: TGTGCCAGCAGTTTAACACAGGGGGTGGACTATGGCTACACCTTC.

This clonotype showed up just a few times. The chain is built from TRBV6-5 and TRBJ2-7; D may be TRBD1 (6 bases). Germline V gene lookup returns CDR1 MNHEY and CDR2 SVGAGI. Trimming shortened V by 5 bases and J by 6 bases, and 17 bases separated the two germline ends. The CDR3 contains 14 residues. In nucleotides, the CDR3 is TGTGCCAGCAGTGCGCACATACAGGGCCGCGAGCAGTACTTC. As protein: CASSAHIQGREQYF.

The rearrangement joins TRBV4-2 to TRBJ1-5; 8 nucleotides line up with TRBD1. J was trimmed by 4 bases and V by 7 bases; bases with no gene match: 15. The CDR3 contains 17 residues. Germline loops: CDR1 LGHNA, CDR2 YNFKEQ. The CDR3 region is CASINGHDRGENQPQHF. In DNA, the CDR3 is TGTGCCAGCATCAACGGACACGACAGGGGCGAGAATCAGCCCCAGCATTTT.

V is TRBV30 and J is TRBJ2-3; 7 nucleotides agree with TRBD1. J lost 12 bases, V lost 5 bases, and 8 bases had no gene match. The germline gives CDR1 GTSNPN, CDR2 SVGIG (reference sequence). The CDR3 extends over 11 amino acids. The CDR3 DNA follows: TGTGCCTGGGCCCGGGACAGACTACAGTATTTT. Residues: CAWARDRLQYF.

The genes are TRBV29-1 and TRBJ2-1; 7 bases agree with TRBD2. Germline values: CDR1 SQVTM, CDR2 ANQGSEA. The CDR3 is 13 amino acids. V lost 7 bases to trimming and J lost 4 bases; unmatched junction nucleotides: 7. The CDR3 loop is CSAGTTLYNEQFF. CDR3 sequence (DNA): TGCAGCGCCGGGACTACTCTTTACAATGAGCAGTTCTTC.

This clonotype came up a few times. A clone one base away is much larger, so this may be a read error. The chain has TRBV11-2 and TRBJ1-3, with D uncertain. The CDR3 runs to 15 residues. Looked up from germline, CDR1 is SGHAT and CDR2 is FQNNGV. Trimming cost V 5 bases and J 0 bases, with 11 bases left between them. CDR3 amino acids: CASSPESGSGNTIYF. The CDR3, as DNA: TGTGCCAGCAGCCCGGAAAGCGGCTCTGGAAACACCATATATTTT.

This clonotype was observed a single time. The chain's CDR3 is CASSPQPGGRTVNEQFF. Here the CDR3 DNA reads TGTGCCAGCAGCCCCCAGCCGGGGGGGAGGACCGTTAATGAGCAGTTCTTC. The genes are TRBV4-2 and TRBJ2-1; 8 bases map to TRBD2. The germline CDR1 and CDR2 sequences are LGHNA and YNFKEQ. V gave up 4 bases and J gave up 7 bases; unmatched junction bases: 15. There are 17 residues in the CDR3.

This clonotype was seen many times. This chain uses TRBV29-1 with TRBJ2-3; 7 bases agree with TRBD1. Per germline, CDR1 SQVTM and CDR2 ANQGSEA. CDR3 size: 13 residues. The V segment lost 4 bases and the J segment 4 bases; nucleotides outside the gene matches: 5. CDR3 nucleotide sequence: TGCAGCGTTGTTGGGCAGGGGGCAGATACGCAGTATTTT. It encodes CSVVGQGADTQYF.

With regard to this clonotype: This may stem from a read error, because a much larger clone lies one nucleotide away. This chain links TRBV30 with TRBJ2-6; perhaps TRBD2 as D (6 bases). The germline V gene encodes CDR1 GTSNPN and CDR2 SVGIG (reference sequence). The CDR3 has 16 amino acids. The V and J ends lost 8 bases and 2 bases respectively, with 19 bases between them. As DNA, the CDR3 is TGTGCCGGAAGGGACTGGACACCCGCTGGGGCCAACGTCCTGACTTTC. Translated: CAGRDWTPAGANVLTF.

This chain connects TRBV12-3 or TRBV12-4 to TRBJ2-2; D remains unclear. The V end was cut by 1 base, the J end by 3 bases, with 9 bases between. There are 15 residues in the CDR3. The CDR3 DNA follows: TGTGCCAGCAGTTTAGGCGACTGGGACACCGGGGAGCTGTTTTTT. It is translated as CASSLGDWDTGELFF.

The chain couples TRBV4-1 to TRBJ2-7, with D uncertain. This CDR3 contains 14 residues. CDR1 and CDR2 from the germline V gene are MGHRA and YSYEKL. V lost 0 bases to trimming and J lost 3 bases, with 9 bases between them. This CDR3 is CASSQEGINYEQYF. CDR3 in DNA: TGCGCCAGCAGCCAAGAAGGGATAAACTACGAGCAGTACTTC.

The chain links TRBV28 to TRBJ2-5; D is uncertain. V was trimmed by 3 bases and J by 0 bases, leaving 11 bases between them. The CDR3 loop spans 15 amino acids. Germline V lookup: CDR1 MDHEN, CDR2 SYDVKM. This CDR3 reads CASSLSPNYQETQYF. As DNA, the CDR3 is TGTGCCAGCAGTTTGTCCCCAAATTACCAAGAGACCCAGTACTTC.

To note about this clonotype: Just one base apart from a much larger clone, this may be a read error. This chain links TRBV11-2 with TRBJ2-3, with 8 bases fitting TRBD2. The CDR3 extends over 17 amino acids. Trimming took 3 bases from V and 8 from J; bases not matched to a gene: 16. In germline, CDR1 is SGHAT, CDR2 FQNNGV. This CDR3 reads CASSFRSGGLYGVTQYF. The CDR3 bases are TGTGCCAGCAGCTTCCGTTCGGGGGGGTTGTACGGAGTTACGCAGTATTTT. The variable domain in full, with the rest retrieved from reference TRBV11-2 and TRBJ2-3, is EAGVAQSPRYKIIEKRQSVAFWCNPISGHATLYWYQQILGQGPKLLIQFQNNGVVDDSQLPKDRFSAERLKGVDSTLKIQPAKLEDSAVYLCASSFRSGGLYGVTQYFGPGTRLTVL.

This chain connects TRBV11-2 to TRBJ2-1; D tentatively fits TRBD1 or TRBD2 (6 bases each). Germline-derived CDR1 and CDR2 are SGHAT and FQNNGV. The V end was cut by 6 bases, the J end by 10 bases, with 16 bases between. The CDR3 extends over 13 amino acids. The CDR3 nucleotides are TGTGCCAGCAGACCGTTGGGGGGCGACGAGCAGTTCTTC. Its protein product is CASRPLGGDEQFF.

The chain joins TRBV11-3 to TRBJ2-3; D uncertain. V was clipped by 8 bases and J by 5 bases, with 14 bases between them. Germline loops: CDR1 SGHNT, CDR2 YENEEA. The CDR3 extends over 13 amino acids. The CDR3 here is CASPAPGGDTQYF. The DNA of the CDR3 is TGTGCCAGCCCGGCCCCAGGTGGAGATACGCAGTATTTT.

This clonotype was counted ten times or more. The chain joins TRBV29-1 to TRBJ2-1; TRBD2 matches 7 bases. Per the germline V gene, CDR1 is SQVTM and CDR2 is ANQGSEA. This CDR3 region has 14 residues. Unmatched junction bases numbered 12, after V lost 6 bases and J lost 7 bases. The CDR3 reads CSVGLAEVVNEQFF. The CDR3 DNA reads TGCAGCGTGGGCCTAGCGGAGGTAGTGAATGAGCAGTTCTTC.

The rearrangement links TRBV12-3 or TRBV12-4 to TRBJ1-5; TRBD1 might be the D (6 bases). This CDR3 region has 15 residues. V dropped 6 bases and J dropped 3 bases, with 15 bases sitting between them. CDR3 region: CASRPTGMDNQPQHF. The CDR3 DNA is TGTGCCAGCAGACCCACAGGGATGGACAATCAGCCCCAGCATTTT.

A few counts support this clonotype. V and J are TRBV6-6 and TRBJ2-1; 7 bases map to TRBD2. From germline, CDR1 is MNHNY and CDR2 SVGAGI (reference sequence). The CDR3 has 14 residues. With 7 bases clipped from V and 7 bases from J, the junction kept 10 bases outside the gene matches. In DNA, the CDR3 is TGTGCCAGCACCTCCCCGGCGGGAGTGAATGAGCAGTTCTTC. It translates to CASTSPAGVNEQFF.

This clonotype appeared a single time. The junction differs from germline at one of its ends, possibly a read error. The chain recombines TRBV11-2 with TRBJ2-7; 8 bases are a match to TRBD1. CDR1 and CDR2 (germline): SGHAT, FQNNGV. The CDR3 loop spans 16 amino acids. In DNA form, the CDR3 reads TGTACCAGCAGCCCCATCAGCCGACAGGGGACCTACGAGCAGTACTTC. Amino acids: CTSSPISRQGTYEQYF.

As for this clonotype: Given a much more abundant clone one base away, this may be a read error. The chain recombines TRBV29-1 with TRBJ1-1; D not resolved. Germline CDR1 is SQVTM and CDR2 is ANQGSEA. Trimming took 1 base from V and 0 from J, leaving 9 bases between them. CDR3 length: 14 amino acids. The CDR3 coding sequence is TGCAGCGTTGAAGGGCGACCCATGAACACTGAAGCTTTCTTT. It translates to CSVEGRPMNTEAFF.